This TCR beta chain was obtained from a study of T-cell reconstitution after alpha-beta-depleted transplantation in children (dated by TCRdb to 2015 to 2016). Background on the whole study: The study quantitatively tracked T-cell immune reconstitution after TCRalphabeta/CD19-depleted allogeneic hematopoietic cell transplantation in children using TCR repertoire profiling. The paper as a whole reports these results and caveats: In some patients, high TCRbeta diversity at day 60 was attributed to recipient T cells and intrathymic progenitors that had survived conditioning. Over the following months the frequencies of hyperexpanded clones went down, and after one year T-cell counts and TCRbeta diversity were mostly credited to newly produced T cells. The apparently early alphabetaT-cell count recovery about two months after transplant was reportedly dependent on only several hundred rapidly expanded clones derived from non-depleted graft cells.

The treatment or condition label, read with the paper, signifies: allogeneic hematopoietic cell transplantation with graft depleted of TCRalphabeta T cells and CD19 B cells. The transplant recipients were children given TCRalphabeta/CD19-depleted allogeneic hematopoietic cell grafts. The germline V gene (reference sequence) gives CDR1 as DFQATT and CDR2 as SNEGSKA. Measured from the cysteine to the phenylalanine, the CDR3 is 14 residues long. Kept here is only the CDR3 DNA, which spans 42 bases and is read in frame from base 1. The germline ends are 11 bases apart after V is trimmed by 6 bases and J by 0 bases. As concerns this clonotype: There is no known antigen for this receptor. Qualities for individual bases were not recorded, and no much larger clone is one base off.

The receptor library was made with PCR. Instrument on record: Illumina HiSeq 2500. To normalize quantification of the TCRbeta repertoire, the TCR libraries were built with molecular barcoding that relied on unique molecular identifiers. TCRdb trimmed public reads at Q25 via fastp, called clones via MiXCR and kept in-frame beta chains. When rows share a CDR3 protein, they turn into one entry using the most common DNA and genes. The sample yields 700,000 to 850,000 distinct CDR3 sequences; roughly 15% were counted once. Approximately 4.5% of the sample is held by the ten biggest clonotypes. This TCR derives from a male patient aged 10 to 17 who had a stem cell transplant for acute lymphoblastic leukemia, so the T cells may come from the graft donor. Sequencing used PBMCs, mostly from graft donor cells, obtained 360 days after TCRalphabeta/CD19-depleted stem cell transplant. Here the chain combines TRBV20-1 and TRBJ1-4, and the D gene may be TRBD1, 5 bases matching. The nucleotide sequence reads TGCAGTGCAGGGTTAGGGGCAACTAATGAAAAACTGTTTTTT. This translates into CSAGLGATNEKLFF.